The sample holds one count of the clone carrying this T cell receptor beta chain. The entry originates in a study of blood T cell repertoires in COVID-19. Study-level background: From T cells, B-cell-depleted T cells, or PBMCs came the material, which was cDNA or gDNA.

TCRdb's copy holds only in-frame clones and misses some; the assay was immunoSEQ multiplex PCR. Among under 55,000 clones listed, about nine tenths were seen once. Germline values: CDR1 KGHSH, CDR2 LQKENI. Trimming took 3 bases from V and 6 from J, leaving 12 bases between them. The CDR3 spans 14 residues. The chain employs TRBV18 and TRBJ2-1, with D tentatively TRBD2 (5 bases). Material: peripheral blood. The origin of this receptor is a human donor in a cohort sampled during active COVID-19. The CDR3 reads CASSPTRPGNEQFF. CDR3 in DNA: TGTGCCAGCTCACCCACTAGACCGGGCAATGAGCAGTTCTTC.